The text below deals with one TCR beta chain. This sample is part of a study of blood T cell repertoires in COVID-19. The overall study: Sites across the United States, Italy and Spain contributed samples from acute and convalescent COVID-19. PBMCs, B-cell-depleted T cells, or T cells were the source of the cDNA or gDNA that made up the material.

V was clipped by 1 base and J by 5 bases, with 14 bases between them. Germline CDR1 is SEHNR and CDR2 is FQNEAQ (reference sequence). The CDR3 spans 15 residues. Per the authors' pipeline: Amplification with reference gene primers provided the estimates of nucleated cell counts. Assay used: immunoSEQ multiplex PCR; TCRdb lists only in-frame clones, some missing. V and J calls and clone size are as listed in that table; D and trimming were resolved from the DNA. This table has some 82,000 clones, about 76% appearing once. Sequenced input: peripheral blood. The chain has TRBV7-9 and TRBJ1-2; maybe TRBD1 (5 bases). The sequence came from an elderly man with acute or convalescent COVID-19. The CDR3 region is CASSLGRGDWYGYTF. In DNA, the CDR3 is TGTGCCAGCAGCTTAGGTCGGGGGGACTGGTATGGCTACACCTTC.